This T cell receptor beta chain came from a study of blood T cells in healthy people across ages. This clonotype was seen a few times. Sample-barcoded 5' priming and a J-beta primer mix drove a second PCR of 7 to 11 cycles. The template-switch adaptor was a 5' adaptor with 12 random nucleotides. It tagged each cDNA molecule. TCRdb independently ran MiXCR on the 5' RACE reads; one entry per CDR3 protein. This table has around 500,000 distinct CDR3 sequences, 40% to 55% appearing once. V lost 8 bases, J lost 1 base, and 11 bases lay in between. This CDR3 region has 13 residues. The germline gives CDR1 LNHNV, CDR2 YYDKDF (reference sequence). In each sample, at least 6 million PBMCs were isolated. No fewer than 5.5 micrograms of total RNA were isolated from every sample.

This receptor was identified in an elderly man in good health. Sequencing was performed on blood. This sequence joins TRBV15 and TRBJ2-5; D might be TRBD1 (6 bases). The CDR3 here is CATARQVQETQYF. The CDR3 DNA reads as TGTGCCACCGCCAGACAGGTCCAAGAGACCCAGTACTTC.